The clone carrying this T cell receptor beta chain was recorded only once. Study members were between about 18 and 100 years old and lived in around 24 US regions. The data originate from a study of blood T cell repertoires in COVID-19. Germline CDR1 MNHEY, CDR2 SMNVEV (reference sequence). This CDR3 is built from 15 residues. Trimming left V 0 bases short and J 3 bases short, with 8 bases between. Per the original data handling: Nucleated cell number was recorded as an estimate derived from reference gene primer amplification. Here immunoSEQ multiplex PCR was the method, and the copy in TCRdb shows in-frame clones only, minus some. D and trimming were read from the DNA, whereas the V and J calls and clone size are those reported in that table. Among around 300,000 clones listed, roughly 90% were seen once.

The sequence came from a woman in her fifties or sixties who had recovered from COVID-19. The sequenced sample consisted of PBMCs or T cells enriched from blood (not recorded which). This chain uses TRBV27 with TRBJ2-2, with a possible D match to TRBD2 (5 bases). The CDR3 region has the DNA TGTGCCAGCAGTTTATCCGGGGATGACACCGGGGAGCTGTTTTTT. It specifies CASSLSGDDTGELFF.